One sample yielded the 19 T cell receptor beta chains listed below, sequenced in a study of early T cells in non-severe SARS-CoV-2 infection. TCRdb called the 5' RACE reads again in MiXCR, with one record for every CDR3 protein. The top ten hold 4.5% to 5.5% of the sample, which has some 50,000 distinct CDR3 sequences, over 5% seen once. The input for sequencing was whole blood, taken at baseline. These receptors were obtained from an adult who was a healthcare worker with PCR-confirmed SARS-CoV-2 infection or an uninfected control (not recorded which).

A few counts support this clonotype. This rearrangement joins TRBV20-1 to TRBJ1-1, with 10 bases that match TRBD1. Looked up from germline, CDR1 is DFQATT and CDR2 is SNEGSKA (reference sequence). The length of the CDR3 is 16 residues. V shed 6 bases, J shed 0 bases, and the junction held 10 bases outside the gene matches. The CDR3 region has the DNA TGCAGTGCAAAGACAGGGGGCATCTCGGTGAACACTGAAGCTTTCTTT. This translates into CSAKTGGISVNTEAFF.

This clonotype was picked up many times. The rearrangement links TRBV6-6 to TRBJ2-7; 12 bases map to TRBD1. V trimming: 2 bases; J trimming: 6 bases; junction bases outside the gene matches: 11. The CDR3 extends over 17 amino acids. Germline-derived CDR1 and CDR2 are MNHNY and SVGAGI (reference sequence). The CDR3 DNA sequence: TGTGCCAGCAGTTACGTACCGGGACAGGGGGCCTTTAGCGAGCAGTACTTC. This gives the protein CASSYVPGQGAFSEQYF.

Ten or more counts support this clonotype. The chain joins TRBV28 to TRBJ2-1, with TRBD2 matching 12 bases. V lost 3 bases and J lost 8; bases outside the gene matches: 8. Germline V gene sequence: CDR1 MDHEN, CDR2 SYDVKM. CDR3 size: 16 residues. In DNA form, the CDR3 reads TGTGCCAGCAGTTTGTCGACTAGCGGGAGTGCTTATGAGCAGTTCTTC. Its protein is CASSLSTSGSAYEQFF. Full variable domain (rest looked up from reference TRBV28 and TRBJ2-1): DVKVTQSSRYLVKRTGEKVFLECVQDMDHENMFWYRQDPGLGLRLIYFSYDVKMKEKGDIPEGYSVSREKKERFSLILESASTNQTSMYLCASSLSTSGSAYEQFFGPGTRLTVL.

This clonotype has only a few counts. J is TRBJ2-7 and V is TRBV3-1; 13 nucleotides line up with TRBD2. The germline V gene has CDR1 LGHDT and CDR2 YNNKEL (reference sequence). The CDR3 is made up of 20 amino acids. V gave up 3 bases and J gave up 2 bases; unmatched junction bases: 16. The CDR3: CASSQPTPATSGRATYEQYF. The CDR3 DNA reads as TGTGCCAGCAGCCAGCCCACCCCGGCAACTAGCGGGAGGGCGACCTACGAGCAGTACTTC.

This clonotype was counted between two and nine times. This chain links TRBV28 with TRBJ2-7; 11 positions agree with TRBD1. Trimming removed 7 bases from V and 7 bases from J; junction bases left unmatched: 15. The V gene's germline CDR1 is MDHEN and CDR2 SYDVKM. This CDR3 is 16 amino acids long. The CDR3 loop reads CASTLWGGTGGREQYF. In DNA form, the CDR3 reads TGTGCCAGCACCCTTTGGGGCGGGACAGGGGGGAGGGAGCAGTACTTC. The variable domain in full, completed from reference TRBV28 and TRBJ2-7, reads DVKVTQSSRYLVKRTGEKVFLECVQDMDHENMFWYRQDPGLGLRLIYFSYDVKMKEKGDIPEGYSVSREKKERFSLILESASTNQTSMYLCASTLWGGTGGREQYFGPGTRLTVT.

The table lists this clonotype with many counts. The gene calls are TRBV7-8 and TRBJ2-7; 10 nucleotides align to TRBD2. Germline CDR1 reads SGHVS; CDR2 reads FQNEAQ. After removal of 4 bases from V and 5 bases from J, the junction contained 11 bases not matched to a gene. The CDR3 consists of 16 residues. CDR3 sequence: CASSSPRASGSHEQYF. CDR3 bases: TGTGCCAGCAGCTCCCCTAGGGCTAGCGGGAGCCACGAGCAGTACTTC. Together with reference TRBV7-8 and TRBJ2-7, the CDR3 gives the full variable domain: GAGVSQSPRYKVAKRGQDVALRCDPISGHVSLFWYQQALGQGPEFLTYFQNEAQLDKSGLPSDRFFAERPEGSVSTLKIQRTQQEDSAVYLCASSSPRASGSHEQYFGPGTRLTVT.

This clonotype was counted many times. V gene TRBV24-1 combines with J gene TRBJ2-1, with D possibly being TRBD1 (5 bases). Germline V gene sequence: CDR1 KGHDR, CDR2 SFDVKD. Trimming took 5 bases from V and 2 from J, leaving 6 bases between them. This CDR3 contains 13 residues. The CDR3 loop is CATSAGTYNEQFF. The CDR3, as DNA: TGTGCCACCAGTGCAGGGACCTACAATGAGCAGTTCTTC.

This clonotype showed up many times. The chain is built from TRBV25-1 and TRBJ2-3; 11 bases are shared with TRBD2. Germline assignment: CDR1 MGHDK and CDR2 SYGVNS. The junction had 11 bases not matched to a gene; V was cut back by 3 bases and J by 6 bases. The CDR3 is 17 residues long. In DNA form, the CDR3 reads TGTGCCAGCAGTGATCCCCCTCTAGCGGGAGGCCCGGATACGCAGTATTTT. It codes for CASSDPPLAGGPDTQYF.

This clonotype was observed many times. The rearrangement links TRBV20-1 to TRBJ2-1, with D uncertain. The CDR3 length is 15 residues. V lost 5 bases, J lost 0 bases, and 14 bases lay in between. CDR1 and CDR2 (germline): DFQATT, SNEGSKA (reference sequence). The CDR3 reads CSALALRSSYNEQFF. The CDR3 nucleotides read TGCAGTGCTCTGGCCCTCAGGTCCTCCTACAATGAGCAGTTCTTC.

This clonotype was seen ten or more times. This chain links TRBV7-9 with TRBJ1-1, with a weak D call TRBD1 (6 bases). CDR1 and CDR2 from the germline V gene are SEHNR and FQNEAQ (reference sequence). The CDR3 spans 11 residues. With 6 bases removed from V and 7 bases from J, the gap between germline ends came to 9 bases. The CDR3 sequence is CASRGAIEAFF. The DNA of the CDR3 is TGTGCCAGCAGGGGGGCTATTGAAGCTTTCTTT.

The sample holds a few counts of this clonotype. The chain uses TRBV4-1 and TRBJ1-2, with D perhaps matching TRBD1 (5 bases). V was cut by 0 bases and J by 8 bases, with 16 bases left in between. The V gene's germline CDR1 is MGHRA and CDR2 YSYEKL. The CDR3 is 15 amino acids. The CDR3 DNA reads TGCGCCAGCAGCCAAGATCTGGCGCAGGGTAACGGCTACACCTTC. Translating it yields CASSQDLAQGNGYTF.

By frequency in the sample, this clonotype is medium-sized. The CDR3 is CASSDGGEPYNEQFF. The CDR3 DNA reads TGTGCCAGCAGTGATGGGGGAGAACCCTACAATGAGCAGTTCTTC. J is TRBJ2-1 and V is TRBV6-1; D assignment may be TRBD1 or TRBD2 (5 bases each). Germline V CDR1 and CDR2: MNHNS, SASEGT. The V end lost 3 bases, the J end lost 2 bases, and 11 bases lay between the germline ends. There are 15 residues in the CDR3.

This clonotype was detected many times. This chain links TRBV24-1 with TRBJ2-6; D remains ambiguous. Germline CDR1 KGHDR, CDR2 SFDVKD. The CDR3 spans 16 residues. V gave up 5 bases and J gave up 0 bases, with 10 bases separating them. CDR3 DNA sequence: TGTGCCACCAGTGGCTCAGGCAACTCTGGGGCCAACGTCCTGACTTTC. Its translation: CATSGSGNSGANVLTF.

This clonotype has ten or more counts. The chain has TRBV7-2 and TRBJ2-7, with D possibly matching TRBD2 (5 bases). Germline V CDR1 and CDR2: SGHTA, FQGNSA. This CDR3 spans 13 amino acids. V was shortened by 1 base and J by 2 bases, with 6 bases between the two germline ends. CDR3 nucleotides: TGTGCCAGCAGCTTAGGGACTCCCTACGAGCAGTACTTC. Residues: CASSLGTPYEQYF.

Ten or more counts support this clonotype. The V and J genes are TRBV28 and TRBJ1-1, with 7 bases matching TRBD1. The CDR3 is 12 amino acids. Germline loops: CDR1 MDHEN, CDR2 SYDVKM. Trimming cost V 6 bases and J 7 bases; bases outside gene matches: 5. The CDR3 nucleotides are TGTGCCAGCAGCGGTTCAGGGGGTGAAGCTTTCTTT. This codes for CASSGSGGEAFF.

This clonotype was seen at least ten times. The V and J genes are TRBV6-5 and TRBJ2-7, with 9 bases identical to TRBD1. This CDR3 comprises 15 residues. V was clipped by 5 bases and J by 2 bases; unmatched bases: 7. The germline gives CDR1 MNHEY, CDR2 SVGAGI. In DNA, the CDR3 is TGTGCCAGCAGTGACAGGGGGAGGTTCCCCTACGAGCAGTACTTC. It is translated as CASSDRGRFPYEQYF.

The V gene is TRBV3-1, the J gene TRBJ2-2, with D unclear. The V gene lost 0 bases and the J gene lost 6 bases, with 14 bases spanning the gap. This CDR3 is 16 amino acids long. CDR1 is LGHDT, CDR2 YNNKEL, per germline (reference sequence). The CDR3 spells CASSQDSKSAAGELFF. The CDR3 DNA reads TGTGCCAGCAGCCAAGATTCCAAGTCCGCAGCCGGGGAGCTGTTTTTT.

The genes are TRBV18 and TRBJ2-3; unclear D gene. Germline V gene lookup returns CDR1 KGHSH and CDR2 LQKENI. V lost 6 bases and J lost 2, with 0 bases in between. The CDR3 length is 10 residues. The CDR3 DNA reads TGTGCCAGCTCCACAGATACGCAGTATTTT. As protein: CASSTDTQYF.

This clonotype appeared many times. The chain carries TRBV11-2 and TRBJ2-5; D is unclear. The germline V gene has CDR1 SGHAT and CDR2 FQNNGV. This CDR3 has 15 amino acids. The V and J ends lost 0 bases and 5 bases respectively, with 13 bases between them. The CDR3 protein is CASSLDPITGETQYF. The CDR3 DNA is TGTGCCAGCAGCTTAGATCCTATCACTGGGGAGACCCAGTACTTC.